This passage covers 12 T cell receptor beta chains from one sample sequenced in a study of T cells in Graves' hyperthyroidism and ophthalmopathy (dated by TCRdb to the late 2010s). Libraries came from multiplex PCR. Sequencing used an Illumina HiSeq 2000. TCR beta CDR3 regions were amplified from RNA transcripts. For the first round of RT-PCR on the TCR CDR3, the HTBI primer set was used together with the Qiagen OneStep RT-PCR kit. Starting from the raw public reads, TCRdb applied fastp trimming at Q25, assembled clones with MiXCR and retained in-frame beta chains. All rows with the same CDR3 protein become a single entry with the most common DNA and genes. The sample contains hundreds of thousands of distinct CDR3 sequences, about two fifths of them found a single time. The ten largest clones add up to around 9.3% of the sample. Material: blood. The origin of the receptors is a man between 18 and 29 years old with Graves' hyperthyroidism.

The chain is built from TRBV11-3 and TRBJ1-1; D might be TRBD1 (6 bases). CDR3 length: 14 residues. The V end was cut by 5 bases, the J end by 3 bases, with 13 bases between. CDR1 is SGHNT and CDR2 is YENEEA in the germline V gene. In DNA, the CDR3 is TGTGCCAGCAGCCCCCAGGGGATGTACACTGAAGCTTTCTTT. Its protein is CASSPQGMYTEAFF.

The chain combines TRBV5-4 with TRBJ1-2, with 8 bases matching TRBD1. The V and J ends lost 4 bases and 8 bases, in that order; junction bases with no gene match: 10. The CDR3 covers 14 residues. Germline CDR1 is SGHNT and CDR2 is YYREEE (reference sequence). CDR3 residues: CASSDGQGKEGYTF. For the CDR3, the DNA is TGTGCCAGCAGCGATGGACAGGGAAAAGAAGGCTACACCTTC.

There are a few counts of this clonotype. J is TRBJ1-5 and V is TRBV6-6; tentative D call: TRBD1 (6 bases). Trimming took off 6 bases at V and 0 bases at J, with 12 bases between the two ends. Germline assignment: CDR1 MNHNY and CDR2 SVGAGI (reference sequence). The CDR3 contains 15 residues. Written as DNA, the CDR3 is TGTGCCAGCAGGAGGACAGTATATAGCAATCAGCCCCAGCATTTT. Encoded protein: CASRRTVYSNQPQHF.

In its sample, this clonotype was seen many times. The J gene is TRBJ1-1, the V gene TRBV20-1; D is perhaps TRBD1 (5 bases). Germline V CDR1 and CDR2: DFQATT, SNEGSKA (reference sequence). V was cut by 3 bases and J by 3 bases, with 5 bases left in between. This CDR3 spans 11 amino acids. The chain's CDR3 is CSASRDTEAFF. DNA of the CDR3: TGCAGTGCTAGCAGGGACACTGAAGCTTTCTTT.

V usage is TRBV3-1 and J usage is TRBJ2-5; 9 nucleotides match TRBD1. Trimming at V came to 4 bases and at J to 2 bases, leaving 5 bases not matched to a gene. The CDR3 consists of 15 residues. Germline V CDR1 and CDR2: LGHDT, YNNKEL (reference sequence). This chain's CDR3 is CASSPRDRDQETQYF. The CDR3 coding sequence is TGTGCCAGCAGCCCCCGGGACAGGGATCAAGAGACCCAGTACTTC.

The chain links TRBV4-1 to TRBJ1-2; a weak D match, TRBD1 (5 bases). The CDR3 is 16 amino acids. Trimming pared 0 bases from V and 4 bases from J, leaving 15 bases between. Germline lookup yields CDR1 MGHRA and CDR2 YSYEKL. CDR3 nucleotides: TGCGCCAGCAGCCAAGATGCGGGGCAGCTGACCTATGGCTACACCTTC. Amino acid sequence: CASSQDAGQLTYGYTF.

Turning to this clonotype: One junction end does not reproduce the germline sequence, and a read error may be involved. V is TRBV10-3 and J is TRBJ1-1, with unresolved D. Per the germline V gene, CDR1 is ENHRY and CDR2 is SYGVKD. The CDR3 length is 15 residues. The CDR3 sequence: CASSYSGAGLTEAFF. DNA of the CDR3: TGTGCCAGCAGTTACTCGGGCGCCGGCCTCACTGAAGCTTTCTTT.

This clonotype has just a few counts. The chain recombines TRBV7-3 with TRBJ2-5; 7 bases are shared with TRBD1. This CDR3 spans 12 amino acids. V trimming: 10 bases; J trimming: 2 bases; junction bases outside the gene matches: 4. Germline CDR1 SGHTA, CDR2 FQGTGA. The CDR3 region is CATSGGQETQYF. DNA for the CDR3: TGTGCCACTTCAGGGGGACAAGAGACCCAGTACTTC.

This clonotype has at least ten counts. The genes are TRBV2 and TRBJ2-5; TRBD1 agrees at 7 bases. This CDR3 contains 17 residues. The V gene's germline CDR1 is SNHLY and CDR2 FYNNEI. V was pared by 6 bases and J by 3 bases, with 16 bases of the junction left unmatched. CDR3 in amino acids: CASSDLTGTEREETQYF. CDR3 in DNA: TGTGCCAGCAGCGATCTGACCGGGACAGAAAGGGAAGAGACCCAGTACTTC.

This clonotype was observed a handful of times. The CDR3: CASSEDHPFPLHF. As DNA, the CDR3 is TGTGCCAGCAGTGAAGACCACCCTTTTCCCCTCCACTTT. The rearrangement links TRBV6-1 to TRBJ1-6; D is undetermined. The CDR3 is made up of 13 amino acids. CDR1 and CDR2 from the germline V gene are MNHNS and SASEGT. V shed 1 base and J shed 13 bases, with 11 bases lying between them.

This clonotype was seen many times. The chain carries TRBV15 and TRBJ2-5, with D tentatively TRBD2 (5 bases). This CDR3 is 15 amino acids long. Germline-derived CDR1 and CDR2 are LNHNV and YYDKDF (reference sequence). The V gene lost 1 base and the J gene lost 6 bases, with 15 bases spanning the gap. The CDR3 sequence: CATSRVPDGKKTQYF. For the CDR3, the DNA is TGTGCCACCAGCAGAGTCCCCGACGGGAAAAAGACCCAGTACTTC.

This clonotype was detected many times. The rearrangement links TRBV7-2 to TRBJ1-3, with TRBD1 as a possible D gene (5 bases). The germline V gene has CDR1 SGHTA and CDR2 FQGNSA. V was cut by 5 bases and J by 8 bases, with 13 bases left in between. This CDR3 contains 13 residues. This CDR3 is CASSRPQVYTIYF. The CDR3 nucleotides are TGTGCCAGCAGCCGCCCACAGGTCTACACCATATATTTT.